Detailed here is one T cell receptor (beta chain). The CDR3 runs 14 residues. V lost 4 bases to trimming and J lost 3 bases; unmatched junction nucleotides: 2. A single record per CDR3 protein comes from TCRdb applying MiXCR to the RT-PCR reads. The table lists fewer than 800,000 distinct CDR3 sequences, over 12% of them singletons. The chain recombines TRBV12-3 or TRBV12-4 with TRBJ1-5; 8 bases map to TRBD1. The sequencing sample was made of memory CD4+ T cells from blood. The receptor's source is a female donor in good health, serving as a healthy control. CDR3 sequence (DNA): TGTGCCAGCAGTTCGGACAGGGCCAATCAGCCCCAGCATTTT. Protein sequence: CASSSDRANQPQHF.